This T cell receptor (beta chain) is from a study of early T cells in non-severe SARS-CoV-2 infection (dated by TCRdb to the early 2020s). Broadly, across the study: TCR sequencing used bulk RNA from unsorted whole blood, so alpha and beta chains could not be paired.

General study outcomes and caveats: Matching against VDJdb was skewed toward anti-spike CD8 responses, likely underestimated virus-specific expansions, and missed private and CD4 specificities.

To prepare the library, 5' RACE was applied. The sequencer was a NextSeq 500. Unique molecular identifiers were attached to individual cDNA molecules in the TCR library protocol so that sequencing error and PCR bias could be corrected. Both TCR alpha and beta chains were sequenced, and tight co-correlation was observed between alpha and beta sequence abundances in each sample. The published analysis was carried out like this. Decombinator V4 was used to annotate the V gene, J gene and CDR3 of the TCR sequences. TCRs were defined as expanded if a significant change between any two time points was detected under a Poisson model with p below 0.0001. Abundances of TCRs were expressed as counts per million after normalisation to the total number of TCRs sequenced in each sample. A search of VDJdb, accessed on 1 November 2021, was run for TCRs annotated to CMV, EBV and SARS-CoV-2, with TCRs annotated for multiple antigens excluded. The public reads were run again by TCRdb, first through fastp at Q25 and then through MiXCR, and only productive beta chains were kept. Rows with one shared CDR3 protein collapse into an entry with the most common genes and DNA. Here the V and J calls rest on TCRdb's processing, not on the authors' analysis. The sample yields about 94,000 distinct CDR3 sequences; about 13% were counted once. The top ten constitute 2% to 2.5% of the sample.

Details on this clonotype: There is no known antigen for this receptor. No much larger clone is present one base from it, and per-base qualities are unavailable.

A case-control design nested within a healthcare worker cohort in London, UK, was used, with weekly nasopharyngeal swab PCR tests and blood sampling performed. Healthcare workers were recruited during the week of the UK lockdown, between 23 and 31 March 2020, and followed weekly for up to about 15 weeks. The sequence was collected from an adult who was a healthcare worker with PCR-confirmed SARS-CoV-2 infection or an uninfected control (not recorded which). Sample: whole blood.

In nucleotides, the sequence is TGTGCCAGCAGCTTGTTCGGCAGCCACGAGCAGTACTTC. Translated, this gives CASSLFGSHEQYF. The rearrangement combines TRBV5-8 with TRBJ2-7; the D gene is not confidently resolved. Including cysteine and phenylalanine, the CDR3 has 13 amino acids. Of the read, only the CDR3 DNA is kept; its 39 bases are in frame from base 1. A distance of 10 bases separates the germline ends of V and J, which lose 1 base and 5 bases respectively. From a lookup of the germline V gene, CDR1 and CDR2 are SGHTS and YDEGEE.